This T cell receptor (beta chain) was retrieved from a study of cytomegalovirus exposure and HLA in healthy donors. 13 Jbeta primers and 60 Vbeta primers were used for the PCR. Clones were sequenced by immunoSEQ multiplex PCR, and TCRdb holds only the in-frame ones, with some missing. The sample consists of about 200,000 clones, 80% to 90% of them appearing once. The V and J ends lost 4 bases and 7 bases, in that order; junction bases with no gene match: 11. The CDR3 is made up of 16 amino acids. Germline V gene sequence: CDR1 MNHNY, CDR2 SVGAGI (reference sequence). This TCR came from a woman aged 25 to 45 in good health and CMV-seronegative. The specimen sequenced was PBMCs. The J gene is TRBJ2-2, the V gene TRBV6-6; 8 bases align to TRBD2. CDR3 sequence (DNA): TGTGCCAGCAGTTCCTCGGGACTAGATTTGGTCGGGGAGCTGTTTTTT. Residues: CASSSSGLDLVGELFF.